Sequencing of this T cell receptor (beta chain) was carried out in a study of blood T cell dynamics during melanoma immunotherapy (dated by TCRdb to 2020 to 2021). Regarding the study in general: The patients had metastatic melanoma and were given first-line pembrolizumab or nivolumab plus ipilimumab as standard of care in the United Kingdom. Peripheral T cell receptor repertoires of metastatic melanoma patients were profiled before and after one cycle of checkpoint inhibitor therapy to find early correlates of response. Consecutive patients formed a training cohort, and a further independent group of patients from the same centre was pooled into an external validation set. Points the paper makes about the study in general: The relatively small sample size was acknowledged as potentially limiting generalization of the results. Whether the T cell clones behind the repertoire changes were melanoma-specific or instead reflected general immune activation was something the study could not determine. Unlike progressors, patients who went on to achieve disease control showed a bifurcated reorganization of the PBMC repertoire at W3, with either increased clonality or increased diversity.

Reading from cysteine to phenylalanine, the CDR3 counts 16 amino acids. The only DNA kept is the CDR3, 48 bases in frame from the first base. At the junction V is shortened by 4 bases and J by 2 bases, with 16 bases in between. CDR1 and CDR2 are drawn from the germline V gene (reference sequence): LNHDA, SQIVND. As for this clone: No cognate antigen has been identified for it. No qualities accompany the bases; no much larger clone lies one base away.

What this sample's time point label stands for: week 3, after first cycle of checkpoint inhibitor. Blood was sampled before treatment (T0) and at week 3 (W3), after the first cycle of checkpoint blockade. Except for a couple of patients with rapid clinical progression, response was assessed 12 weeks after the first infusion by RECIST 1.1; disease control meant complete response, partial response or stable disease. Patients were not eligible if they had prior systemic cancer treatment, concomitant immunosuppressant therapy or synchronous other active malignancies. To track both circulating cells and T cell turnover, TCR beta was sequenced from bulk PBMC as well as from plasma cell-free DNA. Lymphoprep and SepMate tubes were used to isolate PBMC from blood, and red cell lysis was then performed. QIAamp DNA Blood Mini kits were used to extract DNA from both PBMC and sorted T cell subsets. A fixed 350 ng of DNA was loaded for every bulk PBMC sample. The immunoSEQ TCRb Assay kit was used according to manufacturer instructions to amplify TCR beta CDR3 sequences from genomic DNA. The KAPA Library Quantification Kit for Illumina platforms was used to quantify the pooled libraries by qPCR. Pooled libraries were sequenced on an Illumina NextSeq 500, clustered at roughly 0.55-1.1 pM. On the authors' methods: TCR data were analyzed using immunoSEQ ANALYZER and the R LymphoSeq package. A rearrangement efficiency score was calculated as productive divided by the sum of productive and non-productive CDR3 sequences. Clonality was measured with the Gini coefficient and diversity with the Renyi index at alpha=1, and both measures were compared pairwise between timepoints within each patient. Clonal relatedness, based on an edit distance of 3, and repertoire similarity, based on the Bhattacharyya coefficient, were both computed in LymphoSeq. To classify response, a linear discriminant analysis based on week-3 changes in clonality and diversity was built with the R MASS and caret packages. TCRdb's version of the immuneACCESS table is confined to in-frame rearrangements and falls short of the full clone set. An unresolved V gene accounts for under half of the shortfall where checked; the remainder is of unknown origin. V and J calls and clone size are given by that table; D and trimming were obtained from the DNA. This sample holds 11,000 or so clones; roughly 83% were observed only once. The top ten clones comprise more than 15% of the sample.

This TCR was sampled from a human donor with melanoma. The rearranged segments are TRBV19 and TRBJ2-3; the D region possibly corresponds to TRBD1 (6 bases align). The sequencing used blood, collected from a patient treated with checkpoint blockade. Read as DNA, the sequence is TGTGCCAGTAGTACCAGGGGTCGACAGGACACAGATACGCAGTATTTT. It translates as CASSTRGRQDTDTQYF.